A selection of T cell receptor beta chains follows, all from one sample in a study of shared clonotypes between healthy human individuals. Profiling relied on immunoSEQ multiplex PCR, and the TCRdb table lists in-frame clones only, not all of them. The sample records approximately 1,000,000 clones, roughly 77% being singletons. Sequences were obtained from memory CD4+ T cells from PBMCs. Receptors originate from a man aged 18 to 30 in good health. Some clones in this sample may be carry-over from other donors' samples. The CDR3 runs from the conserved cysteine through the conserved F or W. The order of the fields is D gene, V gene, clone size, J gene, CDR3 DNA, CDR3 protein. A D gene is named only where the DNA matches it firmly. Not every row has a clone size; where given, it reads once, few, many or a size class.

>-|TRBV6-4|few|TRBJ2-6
TGTGCCAGCAGTGACACGCGATCTGGGACCAACGTCCTGACTTTC
CASSDTRSGTNVLTF
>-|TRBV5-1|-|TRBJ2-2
TGCGCCAGCAGCTTATGGGGCCCCGGGGAGCTGTTTTTT
CASSLWGPGELFF
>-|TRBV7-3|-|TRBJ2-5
TGTGCCAGCAGTAGACAGGCTGCTAGACAAGAGACCCAGTACTTC
CASSRQAARQETQYF
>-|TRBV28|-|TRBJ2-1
TGTGCCAGCAGTTCGGCGCGAGTAGGCAATGAGCAGTTCTTC
CASSSARVGNEQFF
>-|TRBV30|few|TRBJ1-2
TGTGCCTGGAGCGGACTTGGAGGCTACACCTTC
CAWSGLGGYTF
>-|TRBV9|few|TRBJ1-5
TGTGCCAGCAGCGCCACCCCCAATCAGCCCCAGCATTTT
CASSATPNQPQHF
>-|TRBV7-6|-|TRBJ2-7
TGTGCCAGCAGCTTAGCCTCGCGTGGTAGCAGAAGAGAGCAGTACTTC
CASSLASRGSRREQYF
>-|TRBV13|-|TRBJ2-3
TGTGCCAGCAGCCTTGTGGGGGGTCGTGGGAAATACACAGATACGCAGTATTTT
CASSLVGGRGKYTDTQYF
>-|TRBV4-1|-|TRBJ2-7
TGCGCCAGCAGCCAAGAACGTGGTGTGGGCTACGAGCAGTACTTC
CASSQERGVGYEQYF
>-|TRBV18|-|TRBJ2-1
TGTGCCAGCTCACCACGTCCATTCAATGAGCAGTTCTTC
CASSPRPFNEQFF
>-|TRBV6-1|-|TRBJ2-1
TGTGCCAGCACGTCTAGGGACTACAATGAGCAGTTCTTC
CASTSRDYNEQFF
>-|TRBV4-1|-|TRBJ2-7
TGCGCCAGCCGAGGGAGGGGGGACTCCTACGAGCAGTACTTC
CASRGRGDSYEQYF
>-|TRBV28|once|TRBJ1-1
TGTGCCAGCACACCCACCCGGGGGGCTTTCTTT
CASTPTRGAFF
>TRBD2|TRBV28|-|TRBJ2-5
TGTGCCAGCACCCGGACTAGCGGTGAGACCCAGTACTTC
CASTRTSGETQYF
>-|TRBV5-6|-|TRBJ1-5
TGTGCCAGCAGCTTGTGGCAGGGGAGCAATCAGCCCCAGCATTTT
CASSLWQGSNQPQHF
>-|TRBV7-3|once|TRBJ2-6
TGTGCCAGCAGCCCAGGGTTGTCTGGGGCCAACGTCCTGACTTTC
CASSPGLSGANVLTF
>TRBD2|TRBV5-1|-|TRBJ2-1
TGCGCCAGCAGCTTGGAGGGACTAGATAGCTTGGAGCAGTTCTTC
CASSLEGLDSLEQFF
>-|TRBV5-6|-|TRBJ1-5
TGTGCCAGCAGCTTCGGGGCTGCCCGATCCTATAGCAATCAGCCCCAGCATTTT
CASSFGAARSYSNQPQHF
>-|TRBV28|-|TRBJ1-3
TGTGCCAGCAGTCCCCTGGGGAAGACTGGAAACACCATATATTTT
CASSPLGKTGNTIYF
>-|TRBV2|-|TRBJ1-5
TGTGCCAGCACGCCAAGGGGTTCCTCTCAGCCCCAGCATTTT
CASTPRGSSQPQHF
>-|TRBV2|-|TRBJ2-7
TGTGCCAGCATGCGCAGGGGGGAGTACGAGCAGTACTTC
CASMRRGEYEQYF
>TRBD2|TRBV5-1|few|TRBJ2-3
TGCGCCAGCAGGGAGACTAGCGCCGGCACAGATACGCAGTATTTT
CASRETSAGTDTQYF
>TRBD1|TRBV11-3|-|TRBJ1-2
TGTGCCAGCAGCCGAGGGACAGCTCCCTATGGCTACACCTTC
CASSRGTAPYGYTF
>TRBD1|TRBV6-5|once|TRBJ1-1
TGTGCCAGCAGATCCGGACAGGCGAACACTGAAGCCTTCTTT
CASRSGQANTEAFF
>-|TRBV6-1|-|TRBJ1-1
TGTGCCAGCAGTGGCCGGAGGAACCTTGATGGCACTGAAGCTTTCTTT
CASSGRRNLDGTEAFF
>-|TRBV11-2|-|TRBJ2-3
TGTGCCAGCAGCTTAGCCAGGAGCATGGATACGCAGTATTTT
CASSLARSMDTQYF
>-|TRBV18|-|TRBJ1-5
TGTGCCAGCTCACCCCAGGGGCCCCGAAGCAATCAGCCCCAGCATTTT
CASSPQGPRSNQPQHF
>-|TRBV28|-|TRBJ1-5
TGTGCCAGCACCCCCCGGTCCCTTAGCAATCAGCCCCAGCATTTT
CASTPRSLSNQPQHF
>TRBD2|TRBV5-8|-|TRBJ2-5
TGTGCCAGCAGGTCGGGGGGCCAAGAGACCCAGTACTTC
CASRSGGQETQYF
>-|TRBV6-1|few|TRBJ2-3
TGTGCCAGCAGTGAAGCAGAGACAGATACGCAGTATTTT
CASSEAETDTQYF
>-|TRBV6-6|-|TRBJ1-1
TGTGCCAGCACCCACCGGGGGAAGAACACTGAAGCTTTCTTT
CASTHRGKNTEAFF
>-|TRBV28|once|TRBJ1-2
TGTGCCAGCAGTTTTTGGGACTATGGCTACACCTTC
CASSFWDYGYTF
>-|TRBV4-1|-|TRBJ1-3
TGCGCCAGCAGCGCAGCGACCTCTGGAAACACCATATATTTT
CASSAATSGNTIYF
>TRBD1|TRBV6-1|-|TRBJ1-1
TGTGCCAGCCAAAGGGACAGGGGGCAGAACACTGAAGCTTTCTTT
CASQRDRGQNTEAFF
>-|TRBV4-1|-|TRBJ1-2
TGCGCCAGCAGCCAATGGCTTAGGGGCCAGGGATCGGGCTACACCTTC
CASSQWLRGQGSGYTF
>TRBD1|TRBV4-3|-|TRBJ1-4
TGCGCCAGCAGCCTACGCCCACCGGGACAGGGGGCGCAGGAAAAACTGTTTTTT
CASSLRPPGQGAQEKLFF
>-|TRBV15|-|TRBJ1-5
TGTGCCACCAGCGACGCACTGCGGGCGGACAGCCTCAATCAGCCCCAGCATTTT
CATSDALRADSLNQPQHF
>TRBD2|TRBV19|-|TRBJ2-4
TGTGCCAGTATGGGGAGGGCAGGACTAGCCAAAAACATTCAGTACTTC
CASMGRAGLAKNIQYF
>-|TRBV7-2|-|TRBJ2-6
TGTGCCAGCAGCTTGGGGAACCCTAGCTCTGGGGCCAACGTCCTGACTTTC
CASSLGNPSSGANVLTF
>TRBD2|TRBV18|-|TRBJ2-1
TGTGCCAGCTCAACCGGGAGGAATGAGCAGTTCTTC
CASSTGRNEQFF
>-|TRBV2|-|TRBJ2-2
TGTGCCAGCAGGGTGGACACCGGGGAGCTGTTTTTT
CASRVDTGELFF